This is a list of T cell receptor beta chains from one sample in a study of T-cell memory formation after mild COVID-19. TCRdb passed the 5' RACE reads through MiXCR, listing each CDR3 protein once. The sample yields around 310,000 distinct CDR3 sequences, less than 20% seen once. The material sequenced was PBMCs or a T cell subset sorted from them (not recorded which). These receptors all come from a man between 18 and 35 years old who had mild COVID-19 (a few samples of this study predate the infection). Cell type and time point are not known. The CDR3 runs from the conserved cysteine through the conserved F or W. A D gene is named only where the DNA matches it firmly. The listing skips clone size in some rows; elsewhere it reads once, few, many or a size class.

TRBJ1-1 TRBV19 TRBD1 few CASSARTGRMNTEAFF TGTGCCAGTAGTGCCCGGACAGGGAGGATGAACACTGAAGCTTTCTTT
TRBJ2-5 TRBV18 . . CASSRLVSETQYF TGTGCCAGCTCACGACTGGTTTCGGAGACCCAGTACTTC
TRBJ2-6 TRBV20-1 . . CSARDGSGANVLTF TGCAGTGCTAGAGACGGGTCTGGGGCCAACGTCCTGACTTTC
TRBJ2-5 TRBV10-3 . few CAISGDLQETQYF TGTGCCATCAGCGGGGACTTACAAGAGACCCAGTACTTC
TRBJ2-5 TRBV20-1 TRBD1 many CSAIRGETQYF TGCAGTGCAATCAGGGGGGAGACCCAGTACTTC
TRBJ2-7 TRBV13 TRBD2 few CASSLGPSGGNEQYF TGTGCCAGCAGCTTGGGCCCTAGCGGGGGGAACGAGCAGTACTTC
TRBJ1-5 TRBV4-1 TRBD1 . CASSQELGRGSNQPQHF TGCGCCAGCAGCCAAGAGCTTGGCAGGGGGAGCAATCAGCCCCAGCATTTT
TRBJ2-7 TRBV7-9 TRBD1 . CASSFYRDRVYEQYF TGTGCCAGCAGCTTTTACCGGGACAGGGTCTACGAGCAGTACTTC
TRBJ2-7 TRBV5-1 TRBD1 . CASWDDRDAEQYF TGCGCCAGCTGGGACGACAGGGATGCCGAGCAGTACTTC
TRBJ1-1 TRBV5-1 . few CASSLGSGRGAFF TGCGCCAGCAGCTTAGGCAGCGGCCGGGGAGCTTTCTTT
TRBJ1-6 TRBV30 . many CAWSSSYNSPLHF TGTGCCTGGAGCAGCTCCTATAATTCACCCCTCCACTTT
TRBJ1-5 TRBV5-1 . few CASSRDPSEDQPQHF TGCGCCAGCAGCCGGGACCCTTCAGAGGATCAGCCCCAGCATTTT
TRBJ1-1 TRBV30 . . CAWDGGAEAFF TGTGCCTGGGACGGGGGGGCTGAAGCTTTCTTT
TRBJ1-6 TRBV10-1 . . CASSDKGFRSPLHF TGCGCCAGCAGTGACAAGGGGTTCCGTTCACCCCTCCACTTT
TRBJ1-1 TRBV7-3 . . CASSSTLNTEAFF TGTGCCAGCAGCTCCACACTGAACACTGAAGCTTTCTTT
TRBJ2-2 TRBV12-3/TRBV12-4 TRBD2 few CASSFGLAGGPDTGELFF TGTGCCAGCAGCTTCGGACTAGCGGGGGGGCCCGACACCGGGGAGCTGTTTTTT
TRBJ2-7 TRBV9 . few CASSVGGYEQYF TGTGCCAGCAGCGTAGGGGGGTACGAGCAGTACTTC
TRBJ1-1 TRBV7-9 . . CASSLVGGPYGDAEAFF TGTGCCAGCAGCTTAGTTGGGGGGCCCTACGGTGACGCTGAAGCTTTCTTT
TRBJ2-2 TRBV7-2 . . CASSRKRLAALSTGELFF TGTGCCAGCAGCCGAAAAAGATTGGCAGCCTTGAGCACCGGGGAGCTGTTTTTT
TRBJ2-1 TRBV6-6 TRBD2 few CASSYSLLAGGHQWNEQFF TGTGCCAGCAGTTACTCGTTACTAGCGGGGGGGCATCAGTGGAATGAGCAGTTCTTC
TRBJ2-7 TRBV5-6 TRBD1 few CASSLVQGARGEQYF TGTGCCAGCAGCTTGGTTCAGGGGGCTCGAGGCGAGCAGTACTTC
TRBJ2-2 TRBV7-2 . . CASSYRRSNTGELFF TGTGCCAGCAGCTATAGACGGTCGAACACCGGGGAGCTGTTTTTT
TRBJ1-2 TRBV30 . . CAWSREGGSSNYGYTF TGTGCCTGGAGCCGTGAGGGGGGCTCTTCGAACTATGGCTACACCTTC
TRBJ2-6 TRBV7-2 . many CASSLQGPSGANVLTF TGTGCCAGCAGCTTACAGGGGCCCTCTGGGGCCAACGTCCTGACTTTC
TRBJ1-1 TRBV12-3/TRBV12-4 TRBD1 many CASTGGTGISEAFF TGTGCCAGCACGGGCGGGACAGGGATATCTGAAGCTTTCTTT
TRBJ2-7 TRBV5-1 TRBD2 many CASSITLAGGSSYEQYF TGCGCCAGCAGCATAACCTTAGCGGGGGGCAGCTCCTACGAGCAGTACTTC
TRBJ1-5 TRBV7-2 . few CASTEDRDQPQHF TGTGCCAGCACCGAAGACAGAGATCAGCCCCAGCATTTT
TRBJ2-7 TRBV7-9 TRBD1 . CASSWDRGQGQYF TGTGCCAGCAGCTGGGACAGGGGGCAGGGGCAGTACTTC
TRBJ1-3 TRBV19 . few CASSRTRDSLGNTIYF TGTGCCAGTAGCAGGACCCGGGATTCTCTTGGAAACACCATATATTTT
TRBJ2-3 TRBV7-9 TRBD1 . CASSPRTGALWTTDTQYF TGTGCCAGCAGCCCAAGGACAGGGGCCCTCTGGACCACAGATACGCAGTATTTT
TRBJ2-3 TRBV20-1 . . CSAGTYSTDTQYF TGCAGTGCCGGGACATACTCCACAGATACGCAGTATTTT
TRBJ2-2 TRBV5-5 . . CASERGQLANTGELFF TGTGCCAGCGAGCGCGGGCAGTTAGCGAACACCGGGGAGCTGTTTTTT
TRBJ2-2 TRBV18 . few CASSPRTFYPELFF TGTGCCAGCTCACCACGGACTTTCTACCCAGAGCTGTTTTTT
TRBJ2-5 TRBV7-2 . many CASSLSIETQYF TGTGCCAGCAGCTTGTCTATCGAGACCCAGTACTTC
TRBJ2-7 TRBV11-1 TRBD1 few CASSPGQGASYEQYF TGTGCCAGCAGCCCGGGACAGGGGGCTTCCTACGAGCAGTACTTC
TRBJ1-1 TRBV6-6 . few CASQRGGGTEAFF TGTGCCAGCCAACGGGGCGGGGGGACTGAAGCTTTCTTT
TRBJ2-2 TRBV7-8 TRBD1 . CASLRRGTGTNWTGELFF TGTGCCAGCCTCCGTCGAGGGACAGGGACTAATTGGACTGGGGAGCTGTTTTTT
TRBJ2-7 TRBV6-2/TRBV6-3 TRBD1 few CASSTGTLTYEQYF TGTGCCAGCTCGACAGGGACCTTAACCTACGAGCAGTACTTC
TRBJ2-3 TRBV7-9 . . CASSLVQSLADTQYF TGTGCCAGCAGCTTAGTCCAGAGCCTAGCAGATACGCAGTATTTT
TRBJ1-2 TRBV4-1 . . CASSQGGGGVWGYTF TGCGCCAGCAGCCAAGGAGGTGGAGGTGTGTGGGGCTACACCTTC
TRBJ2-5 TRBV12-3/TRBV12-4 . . CASSGSGPQETQYF TGTGCCAGCAGTGGTAGCGGCCCTCAAGAGACCCAGTACTTC
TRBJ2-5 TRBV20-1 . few CSARTGGSFEETQYF TGCAGTGCTAGGACTGGGGGGAGTTTTGAAGAGACCCAGTACTTC
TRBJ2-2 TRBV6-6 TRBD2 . CAAGSTRGGSGELFF TGTGCCGCGGGGTCAACGCGGGGGGGCTCCGGGGAGCTGTTTTTT
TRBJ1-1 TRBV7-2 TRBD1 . CASSRDRGGGAFF TGTGCCAGCAGCCGGGACAGGGGCGGAGGGGCTTTCTTT
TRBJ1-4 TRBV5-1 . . CASSFSGSNEKLFF TGCGCCAGCAGCTTTTCAGGGTCTAATGAAAAACTGTTTTTT
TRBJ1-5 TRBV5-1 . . CASSLDSTDQPQHF TGCGCCAGCAGCTTGGACAGTACCGATCAGCCCCAGCATTTT
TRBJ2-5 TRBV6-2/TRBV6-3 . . CASSYSVQGGGSQETQYF TGTGCCAGCAGTTACTCCGTACAGGGGGGGGGAAGCCAAGAGACCCAGTACTTC
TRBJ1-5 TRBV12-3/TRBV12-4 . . CASSFLSNQPQHF TGTGCCAGCAGTTTTTTGAGCAATCAGCCCCAGCATTTT
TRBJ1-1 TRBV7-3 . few CASSLNSGDTEAFF TGTGCCAGCAGCTTAAATAGCGGCGACACGGAAGCTTTCTTT
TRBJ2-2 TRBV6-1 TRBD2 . CASTWDYANTGELFF TGTGCCAGCACCTGGGACTACGCGAACACCGGGGAGCTGTTTTTT
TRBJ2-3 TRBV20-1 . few CSGPRGADTQYF TGCAGCGGCCCTCGGGGAGCGGATACGCAGTATTTT
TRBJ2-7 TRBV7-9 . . CASSTWTEDYEQYF TGTGCCAGCAGCACCTGGACAGAGGACTACGAGCAGTACTTC
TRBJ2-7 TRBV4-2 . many CASSQEVGGPNRDLYEQYF TGTGCCAGCAGCCAAGAGGTGGGAGGACCAAACCGAGACCTATACGAGCAGTACTTC